Below are 25 T cell receptor beta chains sequenced from a single sample in a study of CD8+CD57+ T cells in acquired aplastic anemia. The template for TCR beta VDJ and CDR3 sequence profiling was genomic DNA. TCRdb recomputed calls from the reads with MiXCR, one row per CDR3 protein. The table shows 300,000 or so distinct CDR3 sequences, with roughly three fifths occurring only once. Specimen: sorted CD4+, CD8+, or CD8+CD57+ T cells (not recorded which) from PBMCs. These receptors were taken from a human donor with severe aplastic anemia or a healthy control (not recorded which).

This clonotype was found once. The rearrangement joins TRBV7-9 to TRBJ1-2; D is perhaps TRBD1 (5 bases). The ends were cut back, 2 bases at V and 7 bases at J, with 20 bases in the middle. The CDR3 totals 16 residues. Germline-derived CDR1 and CDR2 are SEHNR and FQNEAQ (reference sequence). CDR3 nucleotide sequence: TGTGCCAGCAGCTTATCGCAGACAGAAGGGGCCTTTGGCTACACCTTC. Its translation is CASSLSQTEGAFGYTF.

This clonotype was seen repeatedly, ten times or more. The chain carries TRBV12-3 or TRBV12-4 and TRBJ1-3, with D possibly matching TRBD1 (5 bases). Trimming took off 8 bases at V and 6 bases at J, with 14 bases between the two ends. The CDR3 has 13 amino acids. The CDR3 loop reads CASARGYENTIYF. In DNA, the CDR3 is TGTGCCAGCGCCCGGGGGTATGAAAACACCATATATTTT.

This clonotype was counted between two and nine times. V is TRBV29-1 and J is TRBJ2-7, with 8 bases that match TRBD1. With 4 bases clipped from V and 2 bases from J, the junction kept 7 bases outside the gene matches. Germline V CDR1 and CDR2: SQVTM, ANQGSEA. The CDR3 has 14 amino acids. CDR3 bases: TGCAGCGTTGCAGACAGGGGAATCACCTACGAGCAGTACTTC. It translates to CSVADRGITYEQYF.

This clonotype was recorded only once. This CDR3 reads CAGLRGGGGDDYNEQFF. Here the CDR3 DNA reads TGTGCCGGGTTGAGGGGGGGCGGGGGCGACGACTACAATGAGCAGTTCTTC. The chain links TRBV7-9 to TRBJ2-1; TRBD2 is a possible D gene (7 bases). Germline V gene data show CDR1 as SEHNR and CDR2 as FQNEAQ (reference sequence). This CDR3 is 17 amino acids long. V shed 11 bases and J shed 3 bases, with 26 bases lying between them. The full variable domain, in which reference TRBV7-9 and TRBJ2-1 provide the parts outside the CDR3, is DTGVSQNPRHKITKRGQNVTFRCDPISEHNRLYWYRQTLGQGPEFLTYFQNEAQLEKSRLLSDRFSAERPKGSFSTLEIQRTEQGDSAMYLCAGLRGGGGDDYNEQFFGPGTRLTVL.

The rearrangement joins TRBV7-9 to TRBJ1-1, with 8 positions matching TRBD1. Germline V gene sequence: CDR1 SEHNR, CDR2 FQNEAQ (reference sequence). V shed 4 bases, J shed 2 bases, and the junction held 6 bases outside the gene matches. CDR3 length: 15 amino acids. CDR3 sequence reads: CASSSRQGRNTEAFF. CDR3 coding DNA: TGTGCCAGCAGCTCGAGACAGGGGAGAAACACTGAAGCTTTCTTT.

Note on this clonotype: Germline is not matched at one junction end, which may reflect a read error. The V and J genes are TRBV10-3 and TRBJ2-7, with D possibly TRBD1 on 6 matching bases. CDR1 is ENHRY and CDR2 is SYGVKD in the germline V gene. The length of the CDR3 is 16 residues. CDR3 residues: CASSELGAVGSYEQYF. CDR3 DNA sequence: TGTGCCAGCAGTGAACTGGGGGCAGTTGGGAGCTACGAGCAGTACTTC.

This clonotype was observed at least ten times. The V and J genes are TRBV12-3 or TRBV12-4 and TRBJ2-1, with D possibly matching TRBD2 (5 bases). The ends were cut back, 6 bases at V and 10 bases at J, with 10 bases in the middle. The CDR3 contains 11 residues. CDR3 sequence: CASSLGGEQFF. The CDR3 DNA sequence: TGTGCCAGCAGCCTAGGAGGCGAGCAGTTCTTC.

This chain uses TRBV2 with TRBJ2-3, with 7 positions matching TRBD2. The V and J ends lost 4 bases and 3 bases, in that order; junction bases with no gene match: 1. The CDR3 sequence is 13 residues long. Germline V gene sequence: CDR1 SNHLY, CDR2 FYNNEI. The CDR3 DNA follows: TGTGCCAGCAGTGTGCGGGGGACAGATACGCAGTATTTT. Translation: CASSVRGTDTQYF.

V usage is TRBV19 and J usage is TRBJ1-5; 7 bases are a match to TRBD1. The V segment lost 5 bases and the J segment 4 bases; nucleotides outside the gene matches: 5. The CDR3 is 14 amino acids. Germline assignment: CDR1 LNHDA and CDR2 SQIVND (reference sequence). DNA for the CDR3: TGTGCCAGTAGTCCAGGACAGGAAAATCAGCCCCAGCATTTT. Protein product: CASSPGQENQPQHF. Drawing the rest from reference TRBV19 and TRBJ1-5, the complete variable domain is DGGITQSPKYLFRKEGQNVTLSCEQNLNHDAMYWYRQDPGQGLRLIYYSQIVNDFQKGDIAEGYSVSREKKESFPLTVTSAQKNPTAFYLCASSPGQENQPQHFGDGTRLSIL.

The chain carries TRBV24-1 and TRBJ1-5; the D is unclear. The CDR3 is 16 residues long. The ends were cut back, 3 bases at V and 0 bases at J, with 11 bases in the middle. Germline V gene sequence: CDR1 KGHDR, CDR2 SFDVKD. CDR3 amino acids: CATSDAPGDSNQPQHF. CDR3 coding DNA: TGTGCCACCAGTGATGCCCCCGGAGATAGCAATCAGCCCCAGCATTTT.

Many counts were recorded for this clonotype. The chain links TRBV18 to TRBJ2-5; tentatively, D is TRBD1 or TRBD2 (6 bases each). The CDR3 length is 14 residues. Deletions cut 3 bases from V and 4 bases from J, with 12 bases between. Germline loops: CDR1 KGHSH, CDR2 LQKENI. The chain's CDR3 is CASSPPGGSETQYF. Written as DNA, the CDR3 is TGTGCCAGCTCACCCCCCGGGGGCTCAGAGACCCAGTACTTC. The full variable domain, rest sourced from reference TRBV18 and TRBJ2-5, is NAGVMQNPRHLVRRRGQEARLRCSPMKGHSHVYWYRQLPEEGLKFMVYLQKENIIDESGMPKERFSAEFPKEGPSILRIQQVVRGDSAAYFCASSPPGGSETQYFGPGTRLLVL.

Ten or more counts support this clonotype. The J gene is TRBJ2-7, the V gene TRBV18; perhaps TRBD2 as D (6 bases). This CDR3 comprises 15 residues. Looked up from germline, CDR1 is KGHSH and CDR2 is LQKENI. Trimming removed 0 bases at V and 5 bases at J, with 14 bases between. CDR3: CASSPPTGGGDEQYF. The CDR3 region has the DNA TGTGCCAGCTCACCACCGACCGGGGGTGGGGACGAGCAGTACTTC.

The CDR3 loop reads CASSVNQTQYF. CDR3 bases: TGTGCCAGCAGCGTAAACCAGACCCAGTACTTC. The chain employs TRBV9 and TRBJ2-5; D is ambiguous. Per the germline V gene, CDR1 is SGDLS and CDR2 is YYNGEE. The length of the CDR3 is 11 residues. V was pared by 1 base and J by 6 bases, with 4 bases between.

This chain links TRBV5-1 with TRBJ2-5; TRBD2 matches at 9 bases. CDR3 length: 15 amino acids. The germline gives CDR1 SGHRS, CDR2 YFSETQ. V trimming: 0 bases; J trimming: 3 bases; junction bases outside the gene matches: 3. The CDR3 sequence: CASSLESSGEETQYF. CDR3 nucleotide sequence: TGCGCCAGCAGCTTGGAGTCTAGCGGGGAAGAGACCCAGTACTTC.

A few counts support this clonotype. CDR3 DNA sequence: TGCAGTGCTAGAGACCCCCGGGCGTCGGGGAACGAGCAGTACTTC. Protein product: CSARDPRASGNEQYF. The V gene is TRBV20-1, the J gene TRBJ2-7; weak D call: TRBD2 (5 bases). CDR1 and CDR2 (germline): DFQATT, SNEGSKA (reference sequence). The CDR3 is made up of 15 amino acids. V lost 0 bases and J 5 bases, leaving 17 bases between the germline ends.

This clonotype was picked up many times. V usage is TRBV6-1 and J usage is TRBJ2-2; 7 positions match TRBD1. The CDR3 runs to 14 residues. Germline loops: CDR1 MNHNS, CDR2 SASEGT. After removal of 6 bases from V and 5 bases from J, the junction contained 6 bases not matched to a gene. CDR3 region: CASRKGQQTGELFF. The CDR3 nucleotides read TGTGCCAGCAGAAAGGGACAGCAAACCGGGGAGCTGTTTTTT.

This chain connects TRBV14 to TRBJ2-5, with a tentative D call TRBD1 (5 bases). The CDR3 sequence is 15 residues long. V was cut by 4 bases and J by 5 bases, with 17 bases left in between. Germline CDR1 SGHDN, CDR2 FVKESK. The CDR3 reads CASSPRVRAGETQYF. CDR3 bases: TGTGCCAGCAGCCCCCGTGTCAGGGCCGGGGAGACCCAGTACTTC.

There are a few counts of this clonotype. V usage is TRBV19 and J usage is TRBJ1-1; D remains unclear. This CDR3 has 14 amino acids. V was shortened by 3 bases and J by 1 base, with 9 bases between the two germline ends. The germline gives CDR1 LNHDA, CDR2 SQIVND (reference sequence). In nucleotides, the CDR3 is TGTGCCAGTAGTATCTCCTCGTCGAACACTGAAGCTTTCTTT. As protein: CASSISSSNTEAFF.

The chain couples TRBV7-2 to TRBJ2-7; no definite D call. Trimming cost V 5 bases and J 3 bases, with 11 bases left between them. This CDR3 is 13 amino acids long. The V gene's germline CDR1 is SGHTA and CDR2 FQGNSA. Here the CDR3 DNA reads TGTGCCAGCAGCAAAGGACCAATCTACGAGCAGTACTTC. This sequence encodes CASSKGPIYEQYF. Full variable domain (remainder filled in from reference TRBV7-2 and TRBJ2-7): GAGVSQSPSNKVTEKGKDVELRCDPISGHTALYWYRQSLGQGLEFLIYFQGNSAPDKSGLPSDRFSAERTGGSVSTLTIQRTQQEDSAVYLCASSKGPIYEQYFGPGTRLTVT.

The V call is TRBV19, the J call TRBJ1-5; the D gene is possibly TRBD1 (5 bases). Germline V gene lookup returns CDR1 LNHDA and CDR2 SQIVND (reference sequence). The CDR3 covers 13 residues. The V end was cut by 5 bases, the J end by 4 bases, with 9 bases between. CDR3 coding DNA: TGTGCCAGTAGTGCCACAGGTAATCAGCCCCAGCATTTT. Its protein product is CASSATGNQPQHF.

For this clonotype: A single base separates this from a much larger clone, so it may be a read error. The V call is TRBV11-3, the J call TRBJ1-3; TRBD1 matches 8 bases. Looked up from germline, CDR1 is SGHNT and CDR2 is YENEEA. This CDR3 is built from 15 residues. The junction had 5 bases not matched to a gene; V was cut back by 5 bases and J by 2 bases. CDR3 sequence (DNA): TGTGCCAGCAGCATCTCAGGGGGCCCTGGAAACACCATATATTTT. The encoded protein is CASSISGGPGNTIYF.

This clonotype was observed at least ten times. The rearrangement links TRBV3-1 to TRBJ2-1; TRBD2 agrees at 7 bases. V shed 0 bases, J shed 5 bases, and the junction held 4 bases outside the gene matches. The CDR3 runs to 15 residues. The germline CDR1 and CDR2 sequences are LGHDT and YNNKEL (reference sequence). This CDR3 is CASSQDGTTDNEQFF. The CDR3 nucleotides read TGTGCCAGCAGCCAAGACGGGACTACGGACAATGAGCAGTTCTTC.

This clonotype appeared a single time. The V call is TRBV2, the J call TRBJ2-7, with D perhaps matching TRBD1 (8 bases). CDR1 is SNHLY and CDR2 is FYNNEI in the germline V gene. Trimming removed 5 bases from V and 4 bases from J, with 15 bases in between. The CDR3 is 14 residues long. The CDR3 spells CASSNTGGGYEQYF. The CDR3 DNA is TGTGCCAGCAGTAATACAGGGGGGGGATACGAGCAGTACTTC. The full variable domain, its missing parts supplied by reference TRBV2 and TRBJ2-7, is EPEVTQTPSHQVTQMGQEVILRCVPISNHLYFYWYRQILGQKVEFLVSFYNNEISEKSEIFDDQFSVERPDGSNFTLKIRSTKLEDSAMYFCASSNTGGGYEQYFGPGTRLTVT.

V and J are TRBV6-4 and TRBJ1-2; the match to TRBD1 covers 7 bases. The germline gives CDR1 MRHNA, CDR2 SNTAGT. The CDR3 contains 15 residues. V shed 1 base, J shed 3 bases, and the junction held 5 bases outside the gene matches. In DNA form, the CDR3 reads TGTGCCAGCAGTGACTTTCCGGGACAGTACTATGGCTACACCTTC. Translation gives CASSDFPGQYYGYTF.

The chain recombines TRBV10-3 with TRBJ2-2; D perhaps matches TRBD1 (5 bases). The V gene's germline CDR1 is ENHRY and CDR2 SYGVKD. This CDR3 spans 17 amino acids. The germline V and J ends were trimmed by 0 bases and 1 base, with 12 bases remaining between them. CDR3 nucleotides: TGTGCCATCAGTGAGTCCGCTAGACAGCGGAACACCGGGGAGCTGTTTTTT. This sequence encodes CAISESARQRNTGELFF.